The 5 T cell receptor beta chains listed next were all sequenced from one sample in a study of shared clonotypes between healthy human individuals (dated by TCRdb to the early 2020s). The library was built by means of the immunoSEQ multiplex PCR assay. In TCRdb, the immuneACCESS table is reduced to in-frame sequences with V and J assigned. These tables do not hold every clone; where another copy was compared, an unresolved V gene accounts for under half, and the others remain unexplained. The table for this sample lists 600,000 to 750,000 clones; around 72% of them were counted only once. The top ten hold about 1.8% of the sample. Sequenced sample: memory CD4+ T cells sorted from blood. The sample's cell subset or site label, in plain terms: CD45RA-negative fraction. These receptors all stem from a woman aged 25 to 45 in good health.

This chain uses TRBV28 with TRBJ2-7, with 8 bases aligning to TRBD1. The V gene end was trimmed by 6 bases and the J gene end by 8 bases; junction bases not matched to a gene: 15. This CDR3 contains 15 residues. Germline loops: CDR1 MDHEN, CDR2 SYDVKM. This chain's CDR3 is CASSYEDRDPLKQYF. Written as DNA, the CDR3 is TGTGCCAGCAGCTATGAGGACAGGGACCCCTTGAAGCAGTACTTC.

The V and J genes are TRBV5-1 and TRBJ2-5, with D perhaps given as TRBD1 or TRBD2 (5 bases each). Trimming took off 4 bases at V and 3 bases at J, with 16 bases between the two ends. The CDR3 length is 15 residues. Germline CDR1 and CDR2: SGHRS and YFSETQ. CDR3 DNA sequence: TGCGCCAGCAGCGTGGGGGATTACAACAAAGAGACCCAGTACTTC. Protein sequence: CASSVGDYNKETQYF. Combining the CDR3 with reference TRBV5-1 and TRBJ2-5 gives the whole variable domain KAGVTQTPRYLIKTRGQQVTLSCSPISGHRSVSWYQQTPGQGLQFLFEYFSETQRNKGNFPGRFSGRQFSNSRSEMNVSTLELGDSALYLCASSVGDYNKETQYFGPGTRLLVL.

This chain uses TRBV18 with TRBJ1-1; tentatively, D is TRBD1 (6 bases). Germline V gene sequence: CDR1 KGHSH, CDR2 LQKENI. The CDR3 spans 12 residues. V lost 4 bases and J lost 5, with 8 bases in between. The CDR3 is CASSRRGTEAFF. The CDR3 DNA follows: TGTGCCAGCTCACGCAGGGGAACTGAAGCTTTCTTT. The whole variable domain, remainder taken from reference TRBV18 and TRBJ1-1, is NAGVMQNPRHLVRRRGQEARLRCSPMKGHSHVYWYRQLPEEGLKFMVYLQKENIIDESGMPKERFSAEFPKEGPSILRIQQVVRGDSAAYFCASSRRGTEAFFGQGTRLTVV.

The rearrangement links TRBV19 to TRBJ2-1; D perhaps matches TRBD2 (6 bases). Germline CDR1 and CDR2: LNHDA and SQIVND (reference sequence). This CDR3 spans 14 amino acids. The V gene lost 5 bases and the J gene lost 5 bases, with 13 bases spanning the gap. This chain's CDR3 is CASSGTSRHNEQFF. The CDR3, as DNA: TGTGCCAGTAGTGGAACTAGCCGGCACAATGAGCAGTTCTTC. Filled out from reference TRBV19 and TRBJ2-1, the complete variable domain reads DGGITQSPKYLFRKEGQNVTLSCEQNLNHDAMYWYRQDPGQGLRLIYYSQIVNDFQKGDIAEGYSVSREKKESFPLTVTSAQKNPTAFYLCASSGTSRHNEQFFGPGTRLTVL.

With regard to this clone: The sample holds other DNA sequences that translate to the same CDR3. The chain has TRBV5-1 and TRBJ1-1; 9 nucleotides align to TRBD1. V shed 4 bases and J 2 bases; nucleotides not matched to a gene: 6. Germline CDR1 is SGHRS and CDR2 is YFSETQ. The CDR3 runs 15 residues. The CDR3 spells CASSPGQGLNTEAFF. The CDR3 DNA reads as TGCGCCAGCAGCCCGGGACAGGGCCTTAACACTGAAGCTTTCTTT. Using reference TRBV5-1 and TRBJ1-1 for the parts outside the CDR3, the full variable domain is KAGVTQTPRYLIKTRGQQVTLSCSPISGHRSVSWYQQTPGQGLQFLFEYFSETQRNKGNFPGRFSGRQFSNSRSEMNVSTLELGDSALYLCASSPGQGLNTEAFFGQGTRLTVV.